These 18 T cell receptor beta chains were all obtained from the same sample, sequenced in a study of control samples from healthy donors and cancer patients. Data came from immunoSEQ multiplex PCR; TCRdb stores just in-frame clones and leaves some out. Of approximately 100,000 clones in the sample, around 88% were seen once. Material: blood. The source of these receptors is a man aged 25-45 years in good health.

This chain links TRBV20-1 with TRBJ1-5; the D gene is possibly TRBD1 (5 bases). Germline V gives CDR1 DFQATT, CDR2 SNEGSKA (reference sequence). The V end lost 3 bases, the J end lost 1 base, and 7 bases lay between the germline ends. This CDR3 comprises 13 residues. The CDR3 spells CSASRDSNQPQHF. The CDR3 bases are TGCAGTGCTAGTAGGGACAGCAATCAGCCCCAGCATTTT.

The rearrangement joins TRBV29-1 to TRBJ2-6; D is possibly TRBD2 (5 bases). The CDR3 totals 15 residues. V was pared by 4 bases and J by 0 bases, with 10 bases between. Germline V gene data show CDR1 as SQVTM and CDR2 as ANQGSEA. CDR3 in amino acids: CSVVSRASGANVLTF. CDR3 nucleotide sequence: TGCAGCGTTGTCTCGAGGGCCTCTGGGGCCAACGTCCTGACTTTC.

The rearrangement uses TRBV29-1 and TRBJ2-3; no definite D call. The CDR3 length is 10 residues. With 8 bases removed from V and 6 bases from J, the gap between germline ends came to 9 bases. CDR1 and CDR2 (germline): SQVTM, ANQGSEA. CDR3 in amino acids: CSSLVDTQYF. For the CDR3, the DNA is TGCAGCTCTCTAGTGGATACGCAGTATTTT.

V gene TRBV6-2 or TRBV6-3 combines with J gene TRBJ1-1; D not certain. V shed 5 bases and J shed 1 base, with 11 bases lying between them. CDR1 and CDR2 from the germline V gene are MNHEY and SVGEGT. The CDR3 runs 14 residues. This CDR3 is CASSPRGRNTEAFF. CDR3 nucleotide sequence: TGTGCCAGCAGTCCCCGCGGCAGGAACACTGAAGCTTTCTTT.

J is TRBJ2-5 and V is TRBV2, with TRBD1 matching over 9 bases. V shed 8 bases and J 6 bases; nucleotides not matched to a gene: 4. The CDR3 sequence is 12 residues long. The V gene's germline CDR1 is SNHLY and CDR2 FYNNEI. In nucleotides, the CDR3 is TGTGCCAGCCGGACAGGGGCGAAGACCCAGTACTTC. Protein sequence: CASRTGAKTQYF.

V and J are TRBV5-1 and TRBJ1-1; weak D call: TRBD1 (6 bases). CDR3 length: 14 amino acids. CDR1 SGHRS and CDR2 YFSETQ come from the germline V gene. V lost 0 bases and J lost 6, with 12 bases in between. CDR3 protein: CASSLAGVSAEAFF. Written as DNA, the CDR3 is TGCGCCAGCAGCTTGGCAGGGGTTAGCGCTGAAGCTTTCTTT.

The chain has TRBV11-2 and TRBJ1-5; 8 nucleotides line up with TRBD1. Germline CDR1 and CDR2: SGHAT and FQNNGV. Unmatched junction bases numbered 9, after V lost 5 bases and J lost 9 bases. The CDR3 has 14 amino acids. The CDR3: CASSPDRGPWPQHF. CDR3 sequence (DNA): TGTGCCAGCAGCCCCGACAGGGGTCCTTGGCCCCAGCATTTT.

The chain carries TRBV19 and TRBJ1-1; perhaps TRBD1 as D (5 bases). V lost 4 bases and J 0 bases, leaving 12 bases between the germline ends. The CDR3 loop spans 15 amino acids. Germline V CDR1 and CDR2: LNHDA, SQIVND (reference sequence). CDR3 protein: CASSTGRGLNTEAFF. The CDR3 region has the DNA TGTGCCAGTAGTACGGGACGGGGACTGAACACTGAAGCTTTCTTT.

This chain uses TRBV15 with TRBJ2-7; D might be TRBD2 (5 bases). In germline, CDR1 is LNHNV, CDR2 YYDKDF (reference sequence). CDR3 size: 14 residues. The germline V and J ends were trimmed by 0 bases and 3 bases, with 9 bases remaining between them. The chain's CDR3 is CATSRDRRNYEQYF. The CDR3 DNA follows: TGTGCCACCAGCAGAGATAGGAGGAACTACGAGCAGTACTTC.

The J gene is TRBJ1-4, the V gene TRBV28; 7 nucleotides align to TRBD1. Germline CDR1 MDHEN, CDR2 SYDVKM. The CDR3 is 15 residues long. The J segment lost 5 bases and the V segment lost 6 bases, leaving 9 bases of the junction unmatched. In DNA, the CDR3 is TGTGCCAGCAGCGGGCGACAGGGCGGGAATGAAAAACTGTTTTTT. Protein: CASSGRQGGNEKLFF.

This clone has only one observation. The chain employs TRBV11-3 and TRBJ2-1; 11 bases align to TRBD1. The ends lost 6 bases at V and 9 bases at J; junction bases unmatched: 10. The CDR3 is made up of 15 amino acids. Germline-derived CDR1 and CDR2 are SGHNT and YENEEA. CDR3 sequence (DNA): TGTGCCAGCAGTAAAATGGGACAGGGGGTGCGTGAGCAGTTCTTC. It yields the protein CASSKMGQGVREQFF.

This chain joins TRBV11-2 and TRBJ2-6; possibly TRBD1 for D (5 bases). This CDR3 is 17 amino acids long. The ends were cut back, 2 bases at V and 3 bases at J, with 14 bases in the middle. Germline assignment: CDR1 SGHAT and CDR2 FQNNGV. CDR3: CASSLQGLSIGANVLTF. In DNA, the CDR3 is TGTGCCAGCAGCTTACAGGGTCTCTCAATTGGGGCCAACGTCCTGACTTTC. Filled out from reference TRBV11-2 and TRBJ2-6, the complete variable domain reads EAGVAQSPRYKIIEKRQSVAFWCNPISGHATLYWYQQILGQGPKLLIQFQNNGVVDDSQLPKDRFSAERLKGVDSTLKIQPAKLEDSAVYLCASSLQGLSIGANVLTFGAGSRLTVL.

This clone was seen a single time. The rearrangement uses TRBV6-5 and TRBJ1-3, with D maybe TRBD1 (6 bases). Per germline, CDR1 MNHEY and CDR2 SVGAGI. The CDR3 is 15 amino acids. With 5 bases removed from V and 0 bases from J, the gap between germline ends came to 11 bases. The CDR3 sequence is CASSTDRSSGNTIYF. The CDR3 nucleotides read TGTGCCAGCAGTACGGACAGAAGCTCTGGAAACACCATATATTTT.

The V call is TRBV30, the J call TRBJ2-7, with TRBD2 identical over 10 bases. The CDR3 has 15 amino acids. The V gene's germline CDR1 is GTSNPN and CDR2 SVGIG (reference sequence). V gave up 1 base and J gave up 1 base; unmatched junction bases: 4. This CDR3 reads CAWSGASGSSYEQYF. For the CDR3, the DNA is TGTGCCTGGAGTGGGGCTAGCGGGAGTTCCTACGAGCAGTACTTC.

The rearrangement joins TRBV7-9 to TRBJ2-3; D uncertain. V shed 10 bases and J shed 2 bases, with 13 bases lying between them. The V gene's germline CDR1 is SEHNR and CDR2 FQNEAQ (reference sequence). This CDR3 is 13 amino acids long. The CDR3 region is CAILSPHTDTQYF. The CDR3 DNA is TGTGCCATCCTGAGCCCGCACACAGATACGCAGTATTTT.

The rearrangement links TRBV5-8 to TRBJ1-5; possible D gene TRBD1, 5 bases. Looked up from germline, CDR1 is SGHTS and CDR2 is YDEGEE. V shed 0 bases and J shed 4 bases, with 20 bases lying between them. The CDR3 is 18 residues long. The CDR3 nucleotides are TGTGCCAGCAGCTTGGGGGACCTCGGGGGAATAGGGAATCAGCCCCAGCATTTT. Its protein product is CASSLGDLGGIGNQPQHF.

The rearrangement uses TRBV4-3 and TRBJ2-3; 9 nucleotides agree with TRBD2. The CDR3 sequence is 16 residues long. V was clipped by 0 bases and J by 0 bases; unmatched bases: 1. Germline lookup yields CDR1 LGHNA and CDR2 YSLEER. CDR3 nucleotides: TGCGCCAGCAGCCAAGACACTAGCGGGAGCACAGATACGCAGTATTTT. This encodes CASSQDTSGSTDTQYF.

The chain has TRBV6-5 and TRBJ2-2, with TRBD2 identical over 7 bases. CDR3 length: 11 residues. V dropped 10 bases and J dropped 7; count of bases not matched to a gene: 3. The germline CDR1 and CDR2 sequences are MNHEY and SVGAGI. In nucleotides, the CDR3 is TGTGCCACTCGGGGGGTCGGGGAGCTGTTTTTT. As protein: CATRGVGELFF.